What follows describes a single TCR delta chain. Its cognate antigen is unknown. The source of the sample is a study of Vδ1+ human thymocytes. Whole-study findings and limits: Thymic delta-chain repertoires held roughly 18% Vdelta2 sequences and few Vdelta3, despite high sort purity. Thymic TRG and TRD repertoires appeared highly polyclonal, with Gaussian CDR3 length distributions.

Extracted RNA was reverse transcribed into cDNA. The CDR3 regions were amplified by multiplex PCR from V-gene primers to a constant-region primer. TCRdb called clones anew from the multiplex PCR reads with CATT. The sample shows fewer than 90,000 delta-chain clones, around 30% of them seen only once. The CDR3 contains 21 residues. Losses at the gene ends were 0 bases for V and 2 bases for J; bases not matched to a gene: 21. Germline V gene data show CDR1 as TSWWSYY and CDR2 as QGS. Sample: Vdelta1+ gamma-delta thymocytes from the thymus. Indicated subset: FACS-sorted CD3+ TCRalphabeta- TCRVdelta1+ TCRVdelta2- thymocytes. The clonotype originates from a boy less than two years old who had congenital heart surgery. The rearrangement links TRDV1 to TRDJ1, with 7 bases aligning to TRDD3. CDR3 sequence: CALGELPLPGLGGYATDKLIF. Written as DNA, the CDR3 is TGTGCTCTTGGGGAACTCCCCCTCCCCGGGCTGGGTGGATACGCGACCGATAAACTCATCTTT.